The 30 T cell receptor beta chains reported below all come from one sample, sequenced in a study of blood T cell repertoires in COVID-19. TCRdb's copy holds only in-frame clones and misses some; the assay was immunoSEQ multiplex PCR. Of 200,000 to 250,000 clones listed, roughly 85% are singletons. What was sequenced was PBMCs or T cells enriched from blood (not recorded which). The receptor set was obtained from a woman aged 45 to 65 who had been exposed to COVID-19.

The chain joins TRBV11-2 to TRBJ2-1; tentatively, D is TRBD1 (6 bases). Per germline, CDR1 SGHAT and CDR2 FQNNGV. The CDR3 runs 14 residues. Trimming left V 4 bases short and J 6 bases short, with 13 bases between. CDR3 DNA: TGTGCCAGCAGCTCCATCAGGGGAACCAATGAGCAGTTCTTC. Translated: CASSSIRGTNEQFF.

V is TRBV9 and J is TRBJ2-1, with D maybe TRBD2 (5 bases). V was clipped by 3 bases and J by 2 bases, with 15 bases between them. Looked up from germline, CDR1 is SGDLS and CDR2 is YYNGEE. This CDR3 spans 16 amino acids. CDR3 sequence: CASSAVAAATYNEQFF. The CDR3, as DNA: TGTGCCAGCAGCGCAGTCGCAGCGGCTACCTACAATGAGCAGTTCTTC.

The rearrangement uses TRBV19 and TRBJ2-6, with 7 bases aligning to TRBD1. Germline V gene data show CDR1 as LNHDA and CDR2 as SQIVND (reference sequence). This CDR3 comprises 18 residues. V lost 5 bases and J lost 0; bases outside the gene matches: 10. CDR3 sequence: CASSPSTGFHSGANVLTF. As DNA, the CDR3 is TGTGCCAGTAGTCCATCGACAGGGTTCCACTCTGGGGCCAACGTCCTGACTTTC.

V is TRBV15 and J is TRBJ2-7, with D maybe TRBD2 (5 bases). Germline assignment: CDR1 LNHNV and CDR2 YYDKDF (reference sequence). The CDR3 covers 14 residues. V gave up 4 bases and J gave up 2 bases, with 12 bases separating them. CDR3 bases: TGTGCCACCAGCAAGGCCGGGAAGGCCTACGAGCAGTACTTC. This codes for CATSKAGKAYEQYF. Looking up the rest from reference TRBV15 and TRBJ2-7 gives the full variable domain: DAMVIQNPRYQVTQFGKPVTLSCSQTLNHNVMYWYQQKSSQAPKLLFHYYDKDFNNEADTPDNFQSRRPNTSFCFLDIRSPGLGDTAMYLCATSKAGKAYEQYFGPGTRLTVT.

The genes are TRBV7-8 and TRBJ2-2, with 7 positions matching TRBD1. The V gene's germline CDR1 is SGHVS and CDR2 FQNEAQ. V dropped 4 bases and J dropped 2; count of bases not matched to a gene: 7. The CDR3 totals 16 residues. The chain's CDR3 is CASSSPGQHNTGELFF. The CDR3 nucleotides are TGTGCCAGCAGCTCGCCGGGACAGCACAACACCGGGGAGCTGTTTTTT.

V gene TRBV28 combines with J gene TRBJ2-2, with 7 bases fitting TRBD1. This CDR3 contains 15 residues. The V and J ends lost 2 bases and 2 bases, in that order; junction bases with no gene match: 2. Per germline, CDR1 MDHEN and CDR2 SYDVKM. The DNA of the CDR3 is TGTGCCAGCAGTTTAGGGACAGTAAACACCGGGGAGCTGTTTTTT. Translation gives CASSLGTVNTGELFF.

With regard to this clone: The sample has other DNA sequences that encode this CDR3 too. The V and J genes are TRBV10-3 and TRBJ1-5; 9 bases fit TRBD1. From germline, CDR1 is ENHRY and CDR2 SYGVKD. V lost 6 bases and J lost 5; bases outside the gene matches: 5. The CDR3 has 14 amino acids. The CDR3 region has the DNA TGTGCCATCAGCGGGGGACAGGGTGATCAGCCCCAGCATTTT. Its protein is CAISGGQGDQPQHF.

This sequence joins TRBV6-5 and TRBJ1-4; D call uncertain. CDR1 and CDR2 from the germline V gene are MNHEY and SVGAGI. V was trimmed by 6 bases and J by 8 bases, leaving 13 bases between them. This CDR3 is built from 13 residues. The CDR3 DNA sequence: TGTGCCAGCAGAGATCCCCGGGAGGAAAAACTGTTTTTT. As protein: CASRDPREEKLFF.

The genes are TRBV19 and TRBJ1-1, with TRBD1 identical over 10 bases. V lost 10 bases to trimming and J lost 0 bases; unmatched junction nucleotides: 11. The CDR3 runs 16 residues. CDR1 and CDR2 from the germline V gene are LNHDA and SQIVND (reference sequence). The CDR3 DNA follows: TGTGCCACCGAAGGACAGGGGGTCGGGATGAACACTGAAGCTTTCTTT. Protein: CATEGQGVGMNTEAFF.

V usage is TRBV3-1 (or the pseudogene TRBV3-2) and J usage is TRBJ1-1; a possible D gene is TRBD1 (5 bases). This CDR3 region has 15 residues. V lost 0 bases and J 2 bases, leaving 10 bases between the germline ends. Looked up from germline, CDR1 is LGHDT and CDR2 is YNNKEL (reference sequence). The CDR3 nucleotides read TGTGCCAGCAGCCAAGAGACCAGGGCTAACACTGAAGCTTTCTTT. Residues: CASSQETRANTEAFF.

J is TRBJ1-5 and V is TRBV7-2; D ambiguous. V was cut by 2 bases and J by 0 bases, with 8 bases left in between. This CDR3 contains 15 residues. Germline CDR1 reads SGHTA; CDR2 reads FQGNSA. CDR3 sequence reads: CASSLRGYSNQPQHF. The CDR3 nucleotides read TGTGCCAGCAGCTTACGAGGGTATAGCAATCAGCCCCAGCATTTT.

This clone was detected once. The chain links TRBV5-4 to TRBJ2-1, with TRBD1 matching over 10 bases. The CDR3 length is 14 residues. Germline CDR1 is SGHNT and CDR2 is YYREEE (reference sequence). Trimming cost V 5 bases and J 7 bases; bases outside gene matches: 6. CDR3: CASSRGQGSNEQFF. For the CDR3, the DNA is TGTGCCAGCAGTAGGGGACAGGGGAGTAATGAGCAGTTCTTC.

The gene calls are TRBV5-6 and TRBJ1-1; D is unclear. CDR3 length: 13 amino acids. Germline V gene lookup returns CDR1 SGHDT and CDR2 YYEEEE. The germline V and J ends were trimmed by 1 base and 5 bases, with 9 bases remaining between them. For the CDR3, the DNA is TGTGCCAGCAGCTTGACGGGGAAGACTGAAGCTTTCTTT. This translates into CASSLTGKTEAFF.

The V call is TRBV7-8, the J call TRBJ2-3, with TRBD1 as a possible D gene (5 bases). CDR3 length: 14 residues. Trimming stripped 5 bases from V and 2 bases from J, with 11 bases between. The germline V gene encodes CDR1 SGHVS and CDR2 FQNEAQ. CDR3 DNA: TGTGCCAGCAGCCACCGGACACCCACAGATACGCAGTATTTT. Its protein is CASSHRTPTDTQYF.

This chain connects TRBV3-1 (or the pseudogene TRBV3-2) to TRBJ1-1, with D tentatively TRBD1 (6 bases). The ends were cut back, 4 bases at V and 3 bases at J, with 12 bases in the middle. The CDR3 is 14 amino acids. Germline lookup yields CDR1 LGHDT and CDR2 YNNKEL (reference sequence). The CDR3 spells CASSPTGRDTEAFF. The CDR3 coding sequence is TGTGCCAGCAGCCCGACAGGAAGGGACACTGAAGCTTTCTTT.

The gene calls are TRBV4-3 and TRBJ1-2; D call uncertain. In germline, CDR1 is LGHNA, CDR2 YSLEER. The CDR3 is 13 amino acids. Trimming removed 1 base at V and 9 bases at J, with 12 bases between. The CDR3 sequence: CASSQGGGNSYTF. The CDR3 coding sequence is TGCGCCAGCAGCCAAGGCGGAGGGAATAGCTACACCTTC.

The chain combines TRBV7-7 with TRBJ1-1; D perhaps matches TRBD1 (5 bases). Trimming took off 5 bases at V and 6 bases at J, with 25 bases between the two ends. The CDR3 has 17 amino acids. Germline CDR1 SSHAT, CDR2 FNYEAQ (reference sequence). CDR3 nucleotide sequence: TGTGCCAGCAGCGAGCGGGAGGGTACAGTCTGGGACTCTGAAGCTTTCTTT. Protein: CASSEREGTVWDSEAFF. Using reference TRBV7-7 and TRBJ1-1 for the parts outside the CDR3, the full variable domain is GAGVSQSPRYKVTKRGQDVTLRCDPISSHATLYWYQQALGQGPEFLTYFNYEAQPDKSGLPSDRFSAERPEGSISTLTIQRTEQRDSAMYRCASSEREGTVWDSEAFFGQGTRLTVV.

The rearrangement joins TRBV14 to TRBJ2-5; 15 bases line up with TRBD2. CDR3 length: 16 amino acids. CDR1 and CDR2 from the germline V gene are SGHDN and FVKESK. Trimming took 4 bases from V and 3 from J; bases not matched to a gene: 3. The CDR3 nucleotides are TGTGCCAGCAGCCTGAGGACTAGCGGGGGGGAAGAGACCCAGTACTTC. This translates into CASSLRTSGGEETQYF.

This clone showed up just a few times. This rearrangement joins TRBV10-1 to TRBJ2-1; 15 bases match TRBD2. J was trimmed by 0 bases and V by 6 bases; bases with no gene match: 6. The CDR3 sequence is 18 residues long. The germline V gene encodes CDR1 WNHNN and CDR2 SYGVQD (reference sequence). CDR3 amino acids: CASRGTSGGPSSYNEQFF. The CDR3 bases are TGCGCCAGCAGGGGGACTAGCGGGGGGCCGAGCTCCTACAATGAGCAGTTCTTC.

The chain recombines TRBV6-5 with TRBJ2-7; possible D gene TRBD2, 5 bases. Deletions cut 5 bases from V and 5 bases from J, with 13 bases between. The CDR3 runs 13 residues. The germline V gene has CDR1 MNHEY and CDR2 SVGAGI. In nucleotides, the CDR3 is TGTGCCAGCAGTCACCGGGTCGGGGACGAGCAGTACTTC. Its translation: CASSHRVGDEQYF.

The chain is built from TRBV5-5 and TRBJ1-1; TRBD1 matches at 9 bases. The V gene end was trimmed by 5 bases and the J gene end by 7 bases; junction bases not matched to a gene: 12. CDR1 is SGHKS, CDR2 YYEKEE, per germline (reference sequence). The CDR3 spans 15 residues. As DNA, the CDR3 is TGTGCCAGCAGTTCAACCGGGACAGGGAAAGGTGAAGCTTTCTTT. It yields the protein CASSSTGTGKGEAFF.

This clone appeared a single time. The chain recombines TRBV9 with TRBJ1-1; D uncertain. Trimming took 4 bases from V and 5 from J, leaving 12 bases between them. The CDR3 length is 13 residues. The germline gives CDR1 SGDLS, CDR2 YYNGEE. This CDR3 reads CASSSGGRTEAFF. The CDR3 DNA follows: TGTGCCAGCAGCTCGGGAGGAAGGACTGAAGCTTTCTTT.

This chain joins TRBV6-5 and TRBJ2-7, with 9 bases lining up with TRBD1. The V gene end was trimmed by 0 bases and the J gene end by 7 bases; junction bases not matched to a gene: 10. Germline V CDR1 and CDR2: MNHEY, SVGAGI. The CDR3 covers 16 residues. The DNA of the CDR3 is TGTGCCAGCAGTTACTCGAAGAGGACAGGGGTGTGGGAGCAGTACTTC. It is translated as CASSYSKRTGVWEQYF.

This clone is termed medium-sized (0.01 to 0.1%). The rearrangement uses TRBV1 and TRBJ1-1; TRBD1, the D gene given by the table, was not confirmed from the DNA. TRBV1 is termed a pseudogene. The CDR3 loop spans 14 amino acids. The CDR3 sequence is CTSSQETAFKEAFF. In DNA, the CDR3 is TGCACCAGCAGCCAAGAGACAGCCTTCAAGGAAGCTTTCTTT.

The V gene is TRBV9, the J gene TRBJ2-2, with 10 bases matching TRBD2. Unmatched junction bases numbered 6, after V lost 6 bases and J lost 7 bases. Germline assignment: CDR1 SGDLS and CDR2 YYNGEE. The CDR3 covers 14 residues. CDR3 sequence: CASTLGLADGELFF. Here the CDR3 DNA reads TGTGCCAGCACCCTAGGACTAGCGGACGGGGAGCTGTTTTTT.

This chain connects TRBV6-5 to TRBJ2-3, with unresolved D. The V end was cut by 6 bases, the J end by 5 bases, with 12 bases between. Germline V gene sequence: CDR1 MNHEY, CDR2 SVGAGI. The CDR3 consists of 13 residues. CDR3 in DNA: TGTGCCAGCAGCCCACTCCTTGGAGATACGCAGTATTTT. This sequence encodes CASSPLLGDTQYF.

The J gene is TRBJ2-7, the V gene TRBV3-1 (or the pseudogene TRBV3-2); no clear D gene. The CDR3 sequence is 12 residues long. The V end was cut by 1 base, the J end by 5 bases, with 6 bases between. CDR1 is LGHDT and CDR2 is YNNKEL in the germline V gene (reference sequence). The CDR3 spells CASSQGRNEQYF. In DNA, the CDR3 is TGTGCCAGCAGCCAAGGCAGAAACGAGCAGTACTTC.

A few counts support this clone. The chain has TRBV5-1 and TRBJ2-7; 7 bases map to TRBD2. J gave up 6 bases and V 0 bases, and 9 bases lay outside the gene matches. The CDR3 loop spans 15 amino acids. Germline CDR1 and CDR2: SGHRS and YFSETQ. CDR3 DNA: TGCGCCAGCAGCTTGGGGACTAGTGTACATAGCGAGCAGTACTTC. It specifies CASSLGTSVHSEQYF.

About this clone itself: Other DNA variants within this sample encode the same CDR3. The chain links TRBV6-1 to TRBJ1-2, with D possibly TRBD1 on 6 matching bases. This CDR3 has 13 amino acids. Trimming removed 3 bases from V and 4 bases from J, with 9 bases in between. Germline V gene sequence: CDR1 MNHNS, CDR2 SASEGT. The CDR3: CASSERGGYGYTF. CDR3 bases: TGTGCCAGCAGTGAGAGAGGGGGCTATGGCTACACCTTC.

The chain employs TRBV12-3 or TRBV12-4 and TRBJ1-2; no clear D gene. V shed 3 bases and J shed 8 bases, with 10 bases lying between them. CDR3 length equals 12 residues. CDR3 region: CASSLEEGGYTF. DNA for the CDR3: TGTGCCAGCAGTTTGGAAGAGGGAGGCTACACCTTC.